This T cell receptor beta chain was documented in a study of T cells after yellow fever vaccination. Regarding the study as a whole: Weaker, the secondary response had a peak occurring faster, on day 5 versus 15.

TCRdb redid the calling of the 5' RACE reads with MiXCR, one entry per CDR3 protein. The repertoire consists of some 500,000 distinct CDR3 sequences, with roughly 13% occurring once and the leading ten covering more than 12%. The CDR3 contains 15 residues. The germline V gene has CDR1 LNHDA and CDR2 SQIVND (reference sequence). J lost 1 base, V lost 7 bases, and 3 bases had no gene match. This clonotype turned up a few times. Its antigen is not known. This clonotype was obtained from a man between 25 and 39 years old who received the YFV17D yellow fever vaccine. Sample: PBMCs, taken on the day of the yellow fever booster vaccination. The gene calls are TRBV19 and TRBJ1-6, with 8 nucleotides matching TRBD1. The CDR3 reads CASTRQGSYNSPLHF. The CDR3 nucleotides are TGTGCCAGTACCCGACAGGGGTCCTATAATTCACCCCTCCACTTT.